Listed below are T cell receptor beta chains from one sample, sequenced in a study of blood T cell repertoires in COVID-19. The table came from immunoSEQ multiplex PCR; TCRdb's copy has only in-frame clones and leaves some out. The repertoire holds roughly 170,000 clones, with 84% as singletons. Sequenced material: PBMCs or T cells enriched from blood (not recorded which). The receptors originated from a man between 45 and 60 years old who had recovered from COVID-19. The conserved cysteine and the conserved F or W are not part of the CDR3 here. The order of the fields is J gene, clone size, V gene, CDR3 protein. Clone size appears in some rows only: once, few, many, or a class for an expanded clone.

>TRBJ2-5|.|TRBV24-1
ATSDRAIQETQY
>TRBJ2-7|once|TRBV30
AWRRTGDYEQY
>TRBJ2-2|.|TRBV7-3
ATAHPNTGELF
>TRBJ1-1|.|TRBV7-3
ASSFKLNTEAF
>TRBJ1-5|.|TRBV27
ASRPTGANQPQH
>TRBJ2-7|.|TRBV5-1
ASSLERQVYEQY
>TRBJ1-3|once|TRBV9
ASSLQGDSGNTIY
>TRBJ2-5|.|TRBV20-1
SASESGFQETQY
>TRBJ1-2|few|TRBV7-8
ASSLTGQGSYGYT
>TRBJ2-1|.|TRBV5-1
ASIPGANPGSEQF
>TRBJ1-1|once|TRBV7-9
ASSWLTNGDTEAF
>TRBJ2-1|.|TRBV4-1
ASSPGQGAGNEQF
>TRBJ1-2|.|TRBV5-1
ASSPGHLHGYT
>TRBJ2-3|.|TRBV5-6
ASSSLDRDGTDTQY
>TRBJ2-5|.|TRBV5-1
ASSLGAGSSPQETQY
>TRBJ1-1|.|TRBV7-2
ASSPGGLTEAF
>TRBJ2-6|.|TRBV5-1
ASSLDRSDVLT
>TRBJ1-4|once|TRBV7-6
ASSLGGQGPLLGLF
>TRBJ1-1|once|TRBV18
ASSPRTGGEGTEAF
>TRBJ2-1|many|TRBV6-2/TRBV6-3
ASSISGGSYNEQF
>TRBJ1-5|once|TRBV12-5
ASSTGGGNQPQH
>TRBJ1-1|.|TRBV9
ASSVRGLNTEAF
>TRBJ1-5|.|TRBV28
ASSIGSFNQPQH
>TRBJ2-3|.|TRBV5-1
ASSLSLALTDTQY
>TRBJ2-2|once|TRBV5-4
ASSPRGLNTGELF
>TRBJ1-1|.|TRBV5-1
ASSLIERSNMNTEAF
>TRBJ2-2|.|TRBV6-2/TRBV6-3
ASSPGHYTGELF
>TRBJ2-7|.|TRBV30
AWSLDWYEQY
>TRBJ2-5|.|TRBV4-1
ATRAGQTQY
>TRBJ1-2|many|TRBV9
ASSVLAGDYGYT
>TRBJ1-1|.|TRBV6-5
ASRDQGPEAF
>TRBJ2-5|once|TRBV3-1/TRBV3-2
ASSQEKRGRFQETQY
>TRBJ1-1|.|TRBV18
ASSLDRSGTEAF
>TRBJ1-2|.|TRBV7-9
ASSSGQGTNYGYT
>TRBJ1-5|.|TRBV11-2
ASSPRSGAGGSQPQH
>TRBJ2-2|.|TRBV6-4
ASSDGYSGEHGELF
>TRBJ2-5|.|TRBV3-1/TRBV3-2
ASSQGQGGTQY
>TRBJ2-5|.|TRBV27
ASSFHTEPGTQY
>TRBJ1-4|.|TRBV27
ASSLSGKGFEKLF
>TRBJ2-3|.|TRBV19
ASSLDRGRTDTQY
>TRBJ1-2|once|TRBV14
ASSPGSYGYT
>TRBJ2-3|.|TRBV5-8
ASSLAGYREDTQY
>TRBJ1-4|few|TRBV5-4
ASSLRESEKLF
>TRBJ2-3|.|TRBV19
ASSPGRGKDTQY